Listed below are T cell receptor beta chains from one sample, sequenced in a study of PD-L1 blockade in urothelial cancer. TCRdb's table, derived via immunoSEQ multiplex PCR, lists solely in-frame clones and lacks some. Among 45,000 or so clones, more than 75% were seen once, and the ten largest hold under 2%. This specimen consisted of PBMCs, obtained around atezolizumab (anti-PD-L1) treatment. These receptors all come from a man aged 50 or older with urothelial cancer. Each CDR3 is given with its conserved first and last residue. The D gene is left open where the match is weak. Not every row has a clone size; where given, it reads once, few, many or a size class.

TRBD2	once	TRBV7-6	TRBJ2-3	CASSSAGASTDTQYF	TGTGCCAGCAGCTCAGCGGGGGCTAGCACAGATACGCAGTATTTT
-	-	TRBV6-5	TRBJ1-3	CASSKDRFSGNTIYF	TGTGCCAGCAGCAAAGACAGGTTTTCTGGAAACACCATATATTTT
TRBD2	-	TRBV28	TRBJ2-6	CASSQWAVAGTGANVLTF	TGTGCCAGCAGTCAGTGGGCAGTAGCGGGCACTGGGGCCAACGTCCTGACTTTC
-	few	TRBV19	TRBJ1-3	CASSISDGTGNTIYF	TGTGCCAGTAGTATATCGGACGGGACTGGAAACACCATATATTTT
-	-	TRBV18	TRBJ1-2	CASSPGRTRGYTF	TGTGCCAGCTCACCGGGTCGGACTCGTGGCTACACCTTC
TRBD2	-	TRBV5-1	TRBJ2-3	CASSLGLASTDTQYF	TGCGCCAGCAGTTTGGGACTAGCTAGCACAGATACGCAGTATTTT
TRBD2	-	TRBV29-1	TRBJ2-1	CSAGLAGGYEQFF	TGCAGCGCAGGACTAGCGGGAGGGTATGAGCAGTTCTTC
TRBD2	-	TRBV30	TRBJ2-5	CAWRISGSTETQYF	TGTGCCTGGAGAATTAGCGGGAGTACAGAGACCCAGTACTTC
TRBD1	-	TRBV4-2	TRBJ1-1	CASSQLLSQGEEAFF	TGTGCCAGCAGCCAATTACTCTCACAGGGGGAGGAAGCTTTCTTT
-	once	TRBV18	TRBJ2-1	CASSTLDSYNEQFF	TGTGCCAGCTCAACCCTTGACAGTTACAATGAGCAGTTCTTC
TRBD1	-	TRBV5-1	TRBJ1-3	CASSTGTGAGNTIYF	TGCGCCAGCAGCACGGGGACAGGGGCAGGAAACACCATATATTTT
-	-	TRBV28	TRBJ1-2	CASIPSYRTNYGYTF	TGTGCCAGCATCCCATCTTACAGGACTAACTATGGCTACACCTTC
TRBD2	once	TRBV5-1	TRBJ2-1	CASSLEAGGADEQFF	TGCGCCAGCAGCTTGGAGGCGGGAGGTGCAGATGAGCAGTTCTTC
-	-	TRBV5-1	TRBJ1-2	CASSTEVRYGYTF	TGCGCCAGCAGCACGGAGGTTCGCTATGGCTACACCTTC